These 17 T cell receptor beta chains were sequenced from one sample in a study of cytomegalovirus exposure and HLA in healthy donors. The PCR used 60 Vbeta and 13 Jbeta primers. The table came from immunoSEQ multiplex PCR; TCRdb's copy has only in-frame clones and leaves some out. Altogether 70,000 to 80,000 clones are present, 82% being singletons, with the ten largest covering 1.5% to 2%. Sample: PBMCs. The source is a man between 18 and 29 years old in good health and CMV-seronegative.

The rearrangement joins TRBV6-6 to TRBJ2-7, with D unresolved. Germline lookup yields CDR1 MNHNY and CDR2 SVGAGI (reference sequence). V was pared by 4 bases and J by 7 bases, with 8 bases between. CDR3 size: 11 residues. The CDR3 region is CASSFMREQYF. As DNA, the CDR3 is TGTGCCAGCAGTTTTATGAGGGAGCAGTACTTC.

There are a few counts of this clone. The chain recombines TRBV5-6 with TRBJ1-1, with TRBD1 as a possible D gene (5 bases). V shed 3 bases and J shed 2 bases, with 8 bases lying between them. Germline-derived CDR1 and CDR2 are SGHDT and YYEEEE. The CDR3 runs 13 residues. The CDR3 nucleotides read TGTGCCAGCAGCTGGACACTTAACACTGAAGCTTTCTTT. This translates into CASSWTLNTEAFF.

The chain joins TRBV18 to TRBJ1-5; D gene ambiguous. CDR3 length equals 14 residues. The germline gives CDR1 KGHSH, CDR2 LQKENI. The germline V and J ends were trimmed by 7 bases and 2 bases, with 12 bases remaining between them. CDR3 amino acids: CASLNQARNQPQHF. The CDR3 DNA reads as TGTGCCAGCTTAAACCAGGCACGCAATCAGCCCCAGCATTTT.

This clone was seen just once. V usage is TRBV9 and J usage is TRBJ2-7; TRBD2 agrees at 7 bases. V lost 3 bases and J lost 6; bases outside the gene matches: 9. CDR3 length: 14 amino acids. Germline V CDR1 and CDR2: SGDLS, YYNGEE. As DNA, the CDR3 is TGTGCCAGCAGCGAGGGACTATACATTGGCGAGCAGTACTTC. This sequence encodes CASSEGLYIGEQYF.

The rearrangement uses TRBV29-1 and TRBJ2-5; possible D gene TRBD1, 7 bases. Germline CDR1 and CDR2: SQVTM and ANQGSEA. The ends were cut back, 6 bases at V and 5 bases at J, with 16 bases in the middle. The CDR3 is 13 residues long. The CDR3 reads CSVAGGSGETQYF. The CDR3 region has the DNA TGCAGCGTCGCAGGGGGGAGTGGGGAGACCCAGTACTTC.

The chain carries TRBV19 and TRBJ2-2, with D unclear. Between the trimmed V and J ends, which lost 9 bases and 5 bases, there was a span of 10 bases. The CDR3 is 12 residues long. CDR1 and CDR2 from the germline V gene are LNHDA and SQIVND (reference sequence). The CDR3: CASRLMTGELFF. As DNA, the CDR3 is TGTGCCAGCCGGTTAATGACCGGGGAGCTGTTTTTT.

The chain uses TRBV15 and TRBJ2-7; D perhaps matches TRBD2 (7 bases). V dropped 0 bases and J dropped 4 bases, with 16 bases sitting between them. This CDR3 is built from 16 residues. Germline assignment: CDR1 LNHNV and CDR2 YYDKDF (reference sequence). The CDR3 reads CATSREWAGAPYEQYF. The CDR3 DNA follows: TGTGCCACCAGCAGAGAATGGGCGGGGGCCCCTTACGAGCAGTACTTC.

The chain couples TRBV7-2 to TRBJ2-1; 10 bases match TRBD2. V lost 4 bases to trimming and J lost 3 bases; unmatched junction nucleotides: 6. The CDR3 has 16 residues. Germline V gene sequence: CDR1 SGHTA, CDR2 FQGNSA. The chain's CDR3 is CASSSGLARIYNEQFF. DNA of the CDR3: TGTGCCAGCAGCTCGGGACTAGCGAGGATCTACAATGAGCAGTTCTTC.

This rearrangement joins TRBV30 to TRBJ1-1, with no clear D. This CDR3 comprises 13 residues. Trimming left V 3 bases short and J 1 base short, with 9 bases between. Germline V gene lookup returns CDR1 GTSNPN and CDR2 SVGIG (reference sequence). The CDR3 sequence: CAWSVSQNTEAFF. The CDR3 coding sequence is TGTGCCTGGAGCGTGTCACAGAACACTGAAGCTTTCTTT.

The rearrangement joins TRBV6-1 to TRBJ2-3; 9 bases are a match to TRBD2. Germline V gives CDR1 MNHNS, CDR2 SASEGT. The CDR3 is made up of 19 amino acids. V was clipped by 1 base and J by 5 bases; unmatched bases: 16. The CDR3 is CASSEVAGAAGGVGDTQYF. CDR3 sequence (DNA): TGTGCCAGCAGTGAAGTGGCGGGAGCGGCGGGAGGGGTGGGAGATACGCAGTATTTT.

The chain combines TRBV11-2 with TRBJ2-3, with a tentative D call TRBD2 (5 bases). In germline, CDR1 is SGHAT, CDR2 FQNNGV. This CDR3 has 13 residues. The V end lost 1 base, the J end lost 7 bases, and 9 bases lay between the germline ends. The CDR3 protein is CASSLGGLNTQYF. The CDR3 DNA reads as TGTGCCAGCAGCTTAGGTGGACTGAATACGCAGTATTTT.

The gene calls are TRBV7-2 and TRBJ1-4; D gene ambiguous. Between the trimmed V and J ends, which lost 2 bases and 0 bases, there was a span of 4 bases. The CDR3 runs to 14 residues. Germline assignment: CDR1 SGHTA and CDR2 FQGNSA. DNA for the CDR3: TGTGCCAGCAGCTTACCTCCAACTAATGAAAAACTGTTTTTT. Residues: CASSLPPTNEKLFF.

This chain joins TRBV7-3 and TRBJ2-7; 7 nucleotides line up with TRBD1. Germline-derived CDR1 and CDR2 are SGHTA and FQGTGA. Trimming at V came to 1 base and at J to 3 bases, leaving 12 bases not matched to a gene. The CDR3 consists of 17 residues. The CDR3 nucleotides read TGTGCCAGCAGCTTAATCCTTAAGAGGACAGGCGACTACGAGCAGTACTTC. As protein: CASSLILKRTGDYEQYF.

The CDR3 here is CASSLGTGQLLNQPQHF. CDR3 nucleotides: TGTGCCAGCAGCTTGGGGACGGGACAGCTCCTTAATCAGCCCCAGCATTTT. The genes are TRBV5-6 and TRBJ1-5, with 7 bases fitting TRBD1. Germline V gene lookup returns CDR1 SGHDT and CDR2 YYEEEE. V was clipped by 0 bases and J by 4 bases; unmatched bases: 10. The CDR3 is 17 amino acids.

This chain links TRBV5-1 with TRBJ1-1; 7 bases align to TRBD1. The germline V gene encodes CDR1 SGHRS and CDR2 YFSETQ. With V trimmed by 5 bases and J by 2 bases, 6 bases remained unmatched. This CDR3 is built from 14 residues. In DNA, the CDR3 is TGCGCCAGCAGGAAACAGGGGTCCAACACTGAAGCTTTCTTT. It codes for CASRKQGSNTEAFF.

The J gene is TRBJ1-2, the V gene TRBV28; D perhaps matches TRBD1 (6 bases). Looked up from germline, CDR1 is MDHEN and CDR2 is SYDVKM. The CDR3 consists of 18 residues. V lost 4 bases and J 6 bases, leaving 27 bases between the germline ends. The CDR3 reads CASSSFYYGQQERDGYTF. The CDR3 DNA is TGTGCCAGCAGTTCCTTCTACTATGGACAGCAGGAGAGAGATGGCTACACCTTC.

The rearrangement links TRBV23-1 to TRBJ1-2; perhaps TRBD1 as D (5 bases). TRBV23-1 is given ORF status, its function remaining uncertain. V shed 4 bases and J shed 6 bases, with 18 bases lying between them. CDR3 length: 15 residues. CDR3 sequence: CASSPPSGDPNGYTF. The CDR3 nucleotides are TGCGCCAGCAGTCCGCCCTCGGGGGATCCGAATGGCTACACCTTC.